Listed here are 2 T cell receptor beta chains from one sample, sequenced in a study of metastatic and nonmetastatic thyroid tumors. Among the patients, none had received any treatment before thyroid surgery. TCRdb reprocessed the PCR reads via MiXCR. The sample lists approximately 6,000 clones; 32% were seen once. Input material: tumor tissue. These receptors were obtained from a female donor with papillary thyroid cancer or a benign thyroid nodule (not recorded which). Some clones in this sample may be carry-over from other donors' samples.

This sequence joins TRBV6-1 and TRBJ1-1; 7 positions agree with TRBD1. CDR3 length: 15 amino acids. Looked up from germline, CDR1 is MNHNS and CDR2 is SASEGT. The trim removed 5 bases at V and 0 bases at J, leaving 6 bases unmatched. The CDR3 bases are TGTGCCAGCAGTCCCCCGACAGGGATGAACACTGAAGCTTTCTTT. This codes for CASSPPTGMNTEAFF.

The chain links TRBV11-2 to TRBJ2-1; 12 bases are shared with TRBD1. The CDR3 covers 15 residues. Per germline, CDR1 SGHAT and CDR2 FQNNGV. V shed 3 bases, J shed 9 bases, and the junction held 6 bases outside the gene matches. Written as DNA, the CDR3 is TGTGCCAGCAGCTTCCGGGACAGGGGGCTCGGTGAGCAGTTCTTC. Protein: CASSFRDRGLGEQFF. Full variable domain (remainder filled in from reference TRBV11-2 and TRBJ2-1): EAGVAQSPRYKIIEKRQSVAFWCNPISGHATLYWYQQILGQGPKLLIQFQNNGVVDDSQLPKDRFSAERLKGVDSTLKIQPAKLEDSAVYLCASSFRDRGLGEQFFGPGTRLTVL.